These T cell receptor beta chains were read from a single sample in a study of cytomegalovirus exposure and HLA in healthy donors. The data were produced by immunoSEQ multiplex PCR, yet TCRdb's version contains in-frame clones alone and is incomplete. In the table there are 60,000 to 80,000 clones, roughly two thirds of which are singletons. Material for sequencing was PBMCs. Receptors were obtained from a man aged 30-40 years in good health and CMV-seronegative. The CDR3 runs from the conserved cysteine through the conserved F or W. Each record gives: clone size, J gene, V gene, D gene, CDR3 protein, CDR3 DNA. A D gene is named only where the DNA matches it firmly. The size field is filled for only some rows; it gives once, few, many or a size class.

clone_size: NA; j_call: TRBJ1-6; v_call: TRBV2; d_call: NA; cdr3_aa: CASRYSDGALGSPLHF; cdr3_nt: TGTGCCAGCAGATACAGTGATGGGGCTTTGGGATCACCCCTCCACTTT
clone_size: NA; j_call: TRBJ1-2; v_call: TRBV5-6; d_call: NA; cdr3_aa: CASSLYRYGYTF; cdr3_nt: TGTGCCAGCAGCTTGTATCGGTATGGCTACACCTTC
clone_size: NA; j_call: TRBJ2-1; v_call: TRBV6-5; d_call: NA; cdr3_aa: CASSYGRGNNEQFF; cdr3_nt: TGTGCCAGCAGTTACGGGCGTGGAAACAATGAGCAGTTCTTC
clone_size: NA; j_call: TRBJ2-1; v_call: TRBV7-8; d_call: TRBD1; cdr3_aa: CASSPRRTGLSGVNEQFF; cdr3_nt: TGTGCCAGCAGCCCCCGCCGGACAGGGTTGAGTGGAGTCAATGAGCAGTTCTTC
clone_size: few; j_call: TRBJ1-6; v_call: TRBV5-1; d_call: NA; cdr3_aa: CASRQHWENSPLHF; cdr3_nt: TGCGCCAGCAGACAACATTGGGAGAATTCACCCCTCCACTTT
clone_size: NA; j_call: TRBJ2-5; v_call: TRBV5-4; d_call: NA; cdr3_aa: CASTRGTAKETQYF; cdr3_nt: TGTGCCAGCACCCGCGGGACAGCTAAAGAGACCCAGTACTTC
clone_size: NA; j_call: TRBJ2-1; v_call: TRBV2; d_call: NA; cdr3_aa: CASKLRTRAFF; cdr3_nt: TGTGCCAGCAAGTTAAGGACAAGAGCGTTCTTC
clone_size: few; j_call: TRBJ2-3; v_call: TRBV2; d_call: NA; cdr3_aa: CASSDGADTQYF; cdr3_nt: TGTGCCAGCAGTGATGGAGCGGACACGCAGTATTTT
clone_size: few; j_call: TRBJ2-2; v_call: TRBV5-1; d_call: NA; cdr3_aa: CASSLVTGTGELFF; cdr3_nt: TGCGCCAGCAGCTTGGTGACAGGCACCGGGGAGCTGTTTTTT
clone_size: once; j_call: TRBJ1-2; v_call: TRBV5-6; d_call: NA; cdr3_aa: CASSQTDRAANYGYTF; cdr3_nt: TGTGCCAGCAGCCAAACGGACAGAGCAGCTAACTATGGCTACACCTTC
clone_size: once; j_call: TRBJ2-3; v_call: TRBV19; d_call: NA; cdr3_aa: CASSIIASDTQYF; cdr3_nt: TGTGCCAGTAGTATCATAGCCTCAGATACGCAGTATTTT
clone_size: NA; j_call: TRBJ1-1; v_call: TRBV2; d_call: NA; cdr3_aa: CASRDWAGNTEAFF; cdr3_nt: TGTGCCAGCAGGGATTGGGCTGGGAACACTGAAGCTTTCTTT
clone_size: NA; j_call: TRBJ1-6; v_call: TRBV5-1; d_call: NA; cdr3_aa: CASARRGNNSPLHF; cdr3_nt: TGCGCCAGCGCGAGGAGGGGCAATAATTCACCCCTCCACTTT
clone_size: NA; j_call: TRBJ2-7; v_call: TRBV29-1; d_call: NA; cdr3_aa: CSPHGRESYEQYF; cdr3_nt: TGCAGCCCCCATGGGCGGGAAAGCTACGAGCAGTACTTC
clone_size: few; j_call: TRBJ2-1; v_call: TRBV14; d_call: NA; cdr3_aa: CASSPKSAYNEQFF; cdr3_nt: TGTGCCAGCAGCCCCAAGTCGGCCTACAATGAGCAGTTCTTC